This TCR beta chain is from a study of T cells in localized non-small cell lung cancer. Germline V lookup: CDR1 SGDLS, CDR2 YYNGEE. The ends were cut back, 1 base at V and 5 bases at J, with 10 bases in the middle. The CDR3 length is 15 residues. Clones were sequenced by immunoSEQ multiplex PCR, and TCRdb holds only the in-frame ones, with some missing. The profile shows roughly 30,000 clones, about nine tenths of them singletons. V is TRBV9 and J is TRBJ1-6; a weak D match, TRBD1 (5 bases). The source material was peripheral blood, sampled before any cancer treatment. The sequence was collected from a woman aged 40 to 75 with stage I lung adenocarcinoma. CDR3: CASSVQGGHNSPLHF. The CDR3 nucleotides are TGTGCCAGCAGCGTACAGGGAGGCCATAATTCACCCCTCCACTTT.